A single T cell receptor (beta chain) is shown here with its context. This sample was included in a study of blood T cell repertoires in COVID-19. The junction had 2 bases not matched to a gene; V was cut back by 4 bases and J by 1 base. The CDR3 extends over 16 amino acids. Germline-derived CDR1 and CDR2 are SGHTA and FQGNSA. Method: immunoSEQ multiplex PCR; TCRdb's copy keeps in-frame clones and lacks some. The sample records 100,000 to 150,000 clones, around 88% being singletons. The sample consisted of peripheral blood. This chain joins TRBV7-2 and TRBJ2-2; 11 positions agree with TRBD2. This clonotype was sampled from a man aged 50-60 years with active or convalescent COVID-19. CDR3 coding DNA: TGTGCCAGCAGCTCCCTAGCGGGGGGGAACACCGGGGAGCTGTTTTTT. It encodes CASSSLAGGNTGELFF.